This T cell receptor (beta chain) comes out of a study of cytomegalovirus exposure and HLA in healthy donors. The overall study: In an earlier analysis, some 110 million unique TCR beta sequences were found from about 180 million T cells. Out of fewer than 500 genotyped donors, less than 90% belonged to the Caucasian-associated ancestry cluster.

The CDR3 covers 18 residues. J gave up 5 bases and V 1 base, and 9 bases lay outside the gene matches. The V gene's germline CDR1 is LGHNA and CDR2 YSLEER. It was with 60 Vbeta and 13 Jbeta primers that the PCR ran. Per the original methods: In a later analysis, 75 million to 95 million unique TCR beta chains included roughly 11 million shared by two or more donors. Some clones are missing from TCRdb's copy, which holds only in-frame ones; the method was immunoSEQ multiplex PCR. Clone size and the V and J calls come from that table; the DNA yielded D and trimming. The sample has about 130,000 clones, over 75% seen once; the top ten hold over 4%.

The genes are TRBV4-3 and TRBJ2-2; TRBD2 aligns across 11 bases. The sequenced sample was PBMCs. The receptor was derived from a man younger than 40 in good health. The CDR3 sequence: CASSQVPLAGGWTGELFF. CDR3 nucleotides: TGCGCCAGCAGCCAAGTTCCTCTAGCGGGAGGTTGGACCGGGGAGCTGTTTTTT.